This entry is about one TCR beta chain. These data originate in a study of cytomegalovirus exposure and HLA in healthy donors. Using immunoSEQ multiplex PCR, the repertoire was profiled, and TCRdb retains in-frame clones only, with some absent. The data contain tens of thousands of clones, about 85% of them singletons. Trimming at V came to 0 bases and at J to 1 base, leaving 3 bases not matched to a gene. Germline values: CDR1 LGHNA, CDR2 YSLEER. The CDR3 covers 16 residues. The donors were part of the roughly 120-subject validation cohort, which stood apart from the approximately 630-subject first cohort.

The chain combines TRBV4-3 with TRBJ2-3; 8 bases match TRBD2. Sequenced sample: PBMCs. This receptor was identified in a man younger than 45 in good health and CMV-seronegative. This CDR3 reads CASSQELAEGTDTQYF. For the CDR3, the DNA is TGCGCCAGCAGCCAAGAACTAGCGGAGGGCACAGATACGCAGTATTTT.